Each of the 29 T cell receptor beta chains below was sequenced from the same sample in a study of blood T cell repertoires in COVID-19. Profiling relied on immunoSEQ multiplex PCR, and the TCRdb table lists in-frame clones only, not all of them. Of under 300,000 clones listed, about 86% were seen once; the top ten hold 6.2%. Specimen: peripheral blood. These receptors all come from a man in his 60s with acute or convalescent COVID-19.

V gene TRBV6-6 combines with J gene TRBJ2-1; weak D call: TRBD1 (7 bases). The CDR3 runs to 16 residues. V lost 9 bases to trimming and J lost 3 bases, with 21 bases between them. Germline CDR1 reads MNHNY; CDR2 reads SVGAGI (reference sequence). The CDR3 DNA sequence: TGTGCCAGTGGAACTCTCAGGGGGGCCTTCTACAATGAGCAGTTCTTC. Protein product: CASGTLRGAFYNEQFF.

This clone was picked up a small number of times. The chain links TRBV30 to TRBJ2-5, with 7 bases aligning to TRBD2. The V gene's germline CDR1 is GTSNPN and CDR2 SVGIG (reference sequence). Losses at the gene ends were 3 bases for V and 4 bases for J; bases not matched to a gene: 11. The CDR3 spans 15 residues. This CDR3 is CAWSQGLVELETQYF. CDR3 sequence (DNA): TGTGCCTGGAGCCAAGGACTAGTCGAGCTAGAGACCCAGTACTTC.

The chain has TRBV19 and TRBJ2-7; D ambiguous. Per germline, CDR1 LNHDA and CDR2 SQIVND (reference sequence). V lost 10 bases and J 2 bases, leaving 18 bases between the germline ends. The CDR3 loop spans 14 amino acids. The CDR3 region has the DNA TGTGCCACAAGGTCCGGGTCCTTACCCTACGAGCAGTACTTC. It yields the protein CATRSGSLPYEQYF.

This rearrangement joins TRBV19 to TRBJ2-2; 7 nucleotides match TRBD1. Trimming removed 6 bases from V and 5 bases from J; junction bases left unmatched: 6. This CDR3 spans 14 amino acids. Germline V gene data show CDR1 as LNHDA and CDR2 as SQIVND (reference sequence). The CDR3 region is CASRPTGATGELFF. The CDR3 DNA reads TGTGCCAGTAGGCCTACAGGGGCTACCGGGGAGCTGTTTTTT.

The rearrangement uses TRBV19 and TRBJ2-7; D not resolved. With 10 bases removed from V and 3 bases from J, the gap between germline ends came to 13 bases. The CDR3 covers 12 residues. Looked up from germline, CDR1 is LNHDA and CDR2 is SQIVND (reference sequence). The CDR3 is CATSGTLYEQYF. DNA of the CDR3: TGTGCCACCTCAGGAACTCTCTACGAGCAGTACTTC.

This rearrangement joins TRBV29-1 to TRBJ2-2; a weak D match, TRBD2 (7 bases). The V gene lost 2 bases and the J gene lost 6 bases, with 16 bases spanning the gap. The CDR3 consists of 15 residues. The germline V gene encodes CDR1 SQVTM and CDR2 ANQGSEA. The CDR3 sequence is CSVELSRGAPGELFF. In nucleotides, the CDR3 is TGCAGCGTTGAATTATCTCGGGGGGCCCCCGGGGAGCTGTTTTTT.

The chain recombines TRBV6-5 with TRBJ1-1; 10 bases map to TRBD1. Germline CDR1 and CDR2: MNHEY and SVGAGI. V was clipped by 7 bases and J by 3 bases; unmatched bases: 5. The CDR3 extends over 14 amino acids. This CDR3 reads CASIRTGGDTEAFF. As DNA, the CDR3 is TGTGCCAGCATTCGGACAGGGGGGGACACTGAAGCTTTCTTT.

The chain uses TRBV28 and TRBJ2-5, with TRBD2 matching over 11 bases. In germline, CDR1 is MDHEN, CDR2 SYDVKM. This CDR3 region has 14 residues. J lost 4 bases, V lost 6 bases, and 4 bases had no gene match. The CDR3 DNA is TGTGCCAGCAGCCTCCTAGCGGGAGGAGAGACCCAGTACTTC. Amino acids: CASSLLAGGETQYF.

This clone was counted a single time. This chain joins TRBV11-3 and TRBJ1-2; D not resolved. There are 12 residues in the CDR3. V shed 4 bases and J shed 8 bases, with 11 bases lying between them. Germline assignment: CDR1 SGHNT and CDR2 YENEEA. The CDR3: CASSSGGRGYTF. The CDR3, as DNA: TGTGCCAGCAGCTCCGGCGGCCGGGGCTACACCTTC.

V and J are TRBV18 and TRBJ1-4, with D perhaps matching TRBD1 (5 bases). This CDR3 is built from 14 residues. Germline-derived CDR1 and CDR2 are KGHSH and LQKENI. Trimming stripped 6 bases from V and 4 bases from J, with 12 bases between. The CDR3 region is CASSGPQDNEKLFF. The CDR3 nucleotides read TGTGCCAGCTCGGGGCCGCAGGATAATGAAAAACTGTTTTTT. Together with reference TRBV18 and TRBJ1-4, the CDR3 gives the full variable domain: NAGVMQNPRHLVRRRGQEARLRCSPMKGHSHVYWYRQLPEEGLKFMVYLQKENIIDESGMPKERFSAEFPKEGPSILRIQQVVRGDSAAYFCASSGPQDNEKLFFGSGTQLSVL.

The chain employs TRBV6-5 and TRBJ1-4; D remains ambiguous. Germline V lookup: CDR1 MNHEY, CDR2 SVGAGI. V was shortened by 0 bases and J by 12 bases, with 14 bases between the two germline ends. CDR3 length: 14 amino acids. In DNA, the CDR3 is TGTGCCAGCAGTTACTCCGATACCTATACTCAACTGTTTTTT. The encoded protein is CASSYSDTYTQLFF.

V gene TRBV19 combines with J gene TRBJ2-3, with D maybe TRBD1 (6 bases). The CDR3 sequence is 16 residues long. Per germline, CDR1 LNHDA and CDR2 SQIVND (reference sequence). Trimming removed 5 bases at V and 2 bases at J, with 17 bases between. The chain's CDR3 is CASSAQLGAVTDTQYF. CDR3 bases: TGTGCCAGTAGTGCCCAGTTGGGGGCCGTCACAGATACGCAGTATTTT.

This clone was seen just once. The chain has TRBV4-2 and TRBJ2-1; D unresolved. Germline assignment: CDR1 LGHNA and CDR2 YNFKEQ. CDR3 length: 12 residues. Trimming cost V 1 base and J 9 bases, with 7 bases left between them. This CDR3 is CASSQGGSEQFF. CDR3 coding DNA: TGTGCCAGCAGCCAAGGAGGAAGTGAGCAGTTCTTC.

DNA for the CDR3: TGTGCCAGCAGCTTGAACCTACTAGCGGGAGGTCGGAATGAGCAGTTCTTC. Its translation is CASSLNLLAGGRNEQFF. This chain links TRBV5-4 with TRBJ2-1; 12 bases fit TRBD2. Trimming at V came to 1 base and at J to 7 bases, leaving 9 bases not matched to a gene. Germline values: CDR1 SGHNT, CDR2 YYREEE (reference sequence). CDR3 length: 17 amino acids.

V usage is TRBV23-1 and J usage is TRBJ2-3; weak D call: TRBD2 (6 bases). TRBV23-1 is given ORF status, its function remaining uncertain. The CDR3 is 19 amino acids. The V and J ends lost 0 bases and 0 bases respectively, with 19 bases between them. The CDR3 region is CASSQSERLASASTDTQYF. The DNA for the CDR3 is TGCGCCAGCAGTCAATCAGAGAGGTTGGCTAGCGCTAGCACAGATACGCAGTATTTT.

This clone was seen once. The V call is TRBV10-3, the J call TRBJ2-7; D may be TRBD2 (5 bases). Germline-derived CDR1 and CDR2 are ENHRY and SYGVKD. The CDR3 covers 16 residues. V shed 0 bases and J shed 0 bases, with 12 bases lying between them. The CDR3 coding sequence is TGTGCCATCAGTGAGTCGGTTAGCGCGAGCTCCTACGAGCAGTACTTC. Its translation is CAISESVSASSYEQYF.

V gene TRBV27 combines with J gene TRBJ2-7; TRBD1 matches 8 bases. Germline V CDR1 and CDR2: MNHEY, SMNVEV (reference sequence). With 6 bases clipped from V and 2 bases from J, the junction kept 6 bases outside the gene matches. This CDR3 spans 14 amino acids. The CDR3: CASRDRDLPYEQYF. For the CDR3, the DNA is TGTGCCAGCAGGGACAGGGATCTACCCTACGAGCAGTACTTC.

The CDR3 DNA is TGTGCCAGCAGTGATACAGGGAGAGGAAGTGAAAAACTGTTTTTT. Amino acid sequence: CASSDTGRGSEKLFF. The chain has TRBV25-1 and TRBJ1-4, with D possibly TRBD1 on 6 matching bases. Germline loops: CDR1 MGHDK, CDR2 SYGVNS. There are 15 residues in the CDR3. The V end was cut by 3 bases, the J end by 7 bases, with 15 bases between.

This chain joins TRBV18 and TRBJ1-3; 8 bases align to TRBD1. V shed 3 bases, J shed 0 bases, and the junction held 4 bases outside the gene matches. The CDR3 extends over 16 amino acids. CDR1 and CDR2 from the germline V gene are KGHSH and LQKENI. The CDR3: CASSPRQGPSGNTIYF. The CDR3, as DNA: TGTGCCAGCTCACCCCGACAGGGGCCCTCTGGAAACACCATATATTTT.

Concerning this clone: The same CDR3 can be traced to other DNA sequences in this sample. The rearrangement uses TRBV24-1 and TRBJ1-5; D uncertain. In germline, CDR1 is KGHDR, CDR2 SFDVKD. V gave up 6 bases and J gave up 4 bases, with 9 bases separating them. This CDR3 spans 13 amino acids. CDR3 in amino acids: CATSLGLNQPQHF. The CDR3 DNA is TGTGCCACCAGTCTAGGTTTAAATCAGCCCCAGCATTTT.

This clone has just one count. The CDR3 is CATSDVGQGARDTQYF. The CDR3 DNA follows: TGTGCCACCAGTGATGTAGGACAGGGGGCACGGGATACGCAGTATTTT. This chain uses TRBV24-1 with TRBJ2-3; 11 nucleotides match TRBD1. Germline lookup yields CDR1 KGHDR and CDR2 SFDVKD. This CDR3 is built from 16 residues. After removal of 3 bases from V and 6 bases from J, the junction contained 7 bases not matched to a gene.

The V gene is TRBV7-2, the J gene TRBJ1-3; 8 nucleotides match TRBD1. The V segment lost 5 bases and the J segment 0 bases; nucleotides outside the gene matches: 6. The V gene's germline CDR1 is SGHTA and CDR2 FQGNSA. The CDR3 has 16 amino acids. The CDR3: CASSPDRGGSGNTIYF. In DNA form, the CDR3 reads TGTGCCAGCAGCCCTGACAGGGGTGGCTCTGGAAACACCATATATTTT.

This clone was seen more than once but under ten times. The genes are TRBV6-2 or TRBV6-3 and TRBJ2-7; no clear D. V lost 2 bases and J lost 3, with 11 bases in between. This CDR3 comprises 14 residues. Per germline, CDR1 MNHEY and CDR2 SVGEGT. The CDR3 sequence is CASSYDVQDYEQYF. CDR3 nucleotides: TGTGCCAGCAGTTACGACGTCCAGGACTACGAGCAGTACTTC.

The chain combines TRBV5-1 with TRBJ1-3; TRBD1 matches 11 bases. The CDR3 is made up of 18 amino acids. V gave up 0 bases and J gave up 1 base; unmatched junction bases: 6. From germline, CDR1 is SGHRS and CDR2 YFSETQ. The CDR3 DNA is TGCGCCAGCAGCTTGGCCCCCGGACAGGGGGCTTCTGGAAACACCATATATTTT. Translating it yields CASSLAPGQGASGNTIYF.

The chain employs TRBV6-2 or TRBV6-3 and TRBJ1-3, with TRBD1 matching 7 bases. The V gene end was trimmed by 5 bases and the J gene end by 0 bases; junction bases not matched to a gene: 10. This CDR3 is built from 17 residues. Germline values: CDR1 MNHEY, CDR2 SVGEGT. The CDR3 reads CASSLRDRVYSGNTIYF. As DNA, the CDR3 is TGTGCCAGCAGTCTCCGGGACAGAGTTTACTCTGGAAACACCATATATTTT.

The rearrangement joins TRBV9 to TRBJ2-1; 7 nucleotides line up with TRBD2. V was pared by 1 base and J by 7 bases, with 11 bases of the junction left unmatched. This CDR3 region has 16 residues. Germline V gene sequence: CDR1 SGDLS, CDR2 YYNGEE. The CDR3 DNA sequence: TGTGCCAGCAGCGTAATGTGGGGGAGGGCGAGAAATGAGCAGTTCTTC. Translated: CASSVMWGRARNEQFF. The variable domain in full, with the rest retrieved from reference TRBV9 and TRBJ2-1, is DSGVTQTPKHLITATGQRVTLRCSPRSGDLSVYWYQQSLDQGLQFLIQYYNGEERAKGNILERFSAQQFPDLHSELNLSSLELGDSALYFCASSVMWGRARNEQFFGPGTRLTVL.

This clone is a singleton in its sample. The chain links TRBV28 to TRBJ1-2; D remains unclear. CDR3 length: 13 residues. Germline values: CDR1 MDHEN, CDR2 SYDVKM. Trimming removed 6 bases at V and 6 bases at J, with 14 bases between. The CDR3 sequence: CASSPLGGNGYTF. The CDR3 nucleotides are TGTGCCAGCAGCCCCTTGGGAGGGAATGGCTACACCTTC.

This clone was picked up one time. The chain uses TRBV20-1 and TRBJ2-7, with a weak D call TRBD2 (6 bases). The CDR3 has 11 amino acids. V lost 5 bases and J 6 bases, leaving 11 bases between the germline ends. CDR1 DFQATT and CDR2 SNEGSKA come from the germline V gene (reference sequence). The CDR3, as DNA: TGCAGTGCTTTTAGGGAGGTCGAGCAGTACTTC. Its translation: CSAFREVEQYF.

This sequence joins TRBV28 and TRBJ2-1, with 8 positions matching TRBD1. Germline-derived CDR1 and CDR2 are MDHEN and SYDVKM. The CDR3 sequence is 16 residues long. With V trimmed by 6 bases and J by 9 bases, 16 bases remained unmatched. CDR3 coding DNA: TGTGCCAGCAGCTACACCCTCAGACAGGGGATGGGTGAGCAGTTCTTC. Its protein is CASSYTLRQGMGEQFF.